The 7 T cell receptor beta chains below all came from one sample that was sequenced in a study of molecular identifiers for immune sequencing clone quantification. TCRdb independently ran MiXCR on the PCR reads; one entry per CDR3 protein. The table shows over 35,000 distinct CDR3 sequences, with under 20% occurring only once. The sample comprised naive CD8+ T cells from blood, with Jurkat cell RNA spiked in. This sample's subset: FACS-sorted CD8+CD4-CCR7+CD45RA+ naive T cells. These receptors were collected from a human donor in good health. Some libraries in this study had Jurkat cell RNA spiked in.

This clonotype showed up just a few times. This may arise from a read error, as a much more abundant clone is one base away. The rearrangement uses TRBV5-1 and TRBJ2-6, with a tentative D call TRBD1 (6 bases). From germline, CDR1 is SGHRS and CDR2 YFSETQ. With 0 bases removed from V and 0 bases from J, the gap between germline ends came to 19 bases. CDR3 length equals 20 residues. The CDR3 loop reads CASSLEIRWQGSSGANVLTF. The CDR3 DNA follows: TGCGCCAGCAGCTTGGAAATTCGGTGGCAGGGGAGCTCTGGGGCCAACGTCCTGACTTTC.

In its sample, this clonotype was seen many times. The chain uses TRBV29-1 and TRBJ2-5; D remains unclear. V shed 7 bases and J shed 5 bases, with 14 bases lying between them. CDR1 and CDR2 from the germline V gene are SQVTM and ANQGSEA. The CDR3 contains 12 residues. The CDR3 loop is CSAPGIGETQYF. CDR3 in DNA: TGCAGCGCCCCAGGTATTGGGGAGACCCAGTACTTC.

This clonotype was observed many times. A clone one base away is much larger, so this may be a read error. The rearrangement uses TRBV13 and TRBJ2-1, with no clear D. Trimming cost V 6 bases and J 1 base, with 1 base left between them. Germline V gives CDR1 PRHDT, CDR2 FYEKMQ (reference sequence). This CDR3 spans 11 amino acids. CDR3 coding DNA: TGTGCCAGCAGATCCTACAATGAGCAGTTCTTC. Protein sequence: CASRSYNEQFF.

At least ten counts were recorded for this clonotype. The rearrangement links TRBV6-2 or TRBV6-3 to TRBJ2-1; the match to TRBD2 covers 10 bases. The trim removed 6 bases at V and 7 bases at J, leaving 9 bases unmatched. The CDR3 is made up of 15 amino acids. Per germline, CDR1 MNHEY and CDR2 SVGEGT. The CDR3 DNA reads as TGTGCCAGCAGCGAGAGCGGGAGGGGGGGGAATGAGCAGTTCTTC. It yields the protein CASSESGRGGNEQFF.

In the case of this clonotype: Given a much more abundant clone one base away, this may be a read error. The V and J genes are TRBV12-3 or TRBV12-4 and TRBJ2-7; possibly TRBD1 or TRBD2 for D (6 bases each). Trimming cost V 5 bases and J 5 bases, with 16 bases left between them. The CDR3 covers 14 residues. CDR3 sequence: CASSRDTREDEQYF. The CDR3 region has the DNA TGTGCCAGCAGTCGGGACACCAGGGAGGACGAGCAGTACTTC.

The CDR3 sequence is CASSLAGGHRQVYNEQFF. The CDR3 bases are TGTGCCAGCAGCTTAGCAGGGGGCCACAGGCAGGTCTACAATGAGCAGTTCTTC. The V call is TRBV7-2, the J call TRBJ2-1; 7 nucleotides line up with TRBD1. Germline CDR1 SGHTA, CDR2 FQGNSA. The CDR3 runs to 18 residues. V lost 0 bases, J lost 3 bases, and 11 bases stayed unmatched. The full variable domain, completed using reference TRBV7-2 and TRBJ2-1, is GAGVSQSPSNKVTEKGKDVELRCDPISGHTALYWYRQSLGQGLEFLIYFQGNSAPDKSGLPSDRFSAERTGGSVSTLTIQRTQQEDSAVYLCASSLAGGHRQVYNEQFFGPGTRLTVL.

This clonotype was picked up a small number of times. The chain is built from TRBV3-1 and TRBJ2-7; D is unresolved. The CDR3 covers 14 residues. Trimming left V 8 bases short and J 4 bases short, with 18 bases between. The germline V gene encodes CDR1 LGHDT and CDR2 YNNKEL (reference sequence). The CDR3 here is CASGAGLASYEQYF. The CDR3 region has the DNA TGTGCCAGCGGCGCCGGCCTCGCTTCTTACGAGCAGTACTTC.